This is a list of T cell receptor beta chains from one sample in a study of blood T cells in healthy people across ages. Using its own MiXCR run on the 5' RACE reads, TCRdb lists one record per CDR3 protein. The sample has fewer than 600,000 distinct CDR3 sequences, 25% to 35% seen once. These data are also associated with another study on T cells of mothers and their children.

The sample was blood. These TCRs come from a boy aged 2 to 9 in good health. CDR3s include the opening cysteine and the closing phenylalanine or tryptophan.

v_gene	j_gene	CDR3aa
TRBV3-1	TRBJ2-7	CASSQGGDYEQYF
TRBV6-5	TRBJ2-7	CASSRRLGSSYEQYF
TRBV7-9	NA	CASSTLLAGGYNEQFF
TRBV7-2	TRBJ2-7	CASSLPGADEQYF
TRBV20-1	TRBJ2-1	CSARDIAADTTYNEQFF
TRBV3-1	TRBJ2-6	CASSQHSGANVLTF
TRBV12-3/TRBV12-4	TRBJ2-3	CASRSGGVRADTQYF
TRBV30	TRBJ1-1	CAWILRRTEAFF
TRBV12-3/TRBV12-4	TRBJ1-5	CASSEDRGGSQPQHF
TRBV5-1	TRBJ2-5	CASSYSGSWRAQETQYF
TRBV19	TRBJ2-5	CASSRAPGETQYF
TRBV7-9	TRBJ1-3	CASSSYDTLGVGNTIYF
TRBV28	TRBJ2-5	CASSLLGRRGQETQYF
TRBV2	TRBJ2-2	CASSEFGELFF
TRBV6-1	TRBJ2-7	CASSEDPRGYEQYF
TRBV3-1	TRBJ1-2	CASSETGINYGYTF
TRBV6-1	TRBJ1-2	CASRRANYGYTF
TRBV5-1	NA	CASRFVPGDTYEQYF
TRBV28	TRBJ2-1	CASSTQQGVYEQHF
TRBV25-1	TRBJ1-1	CASNRGDTEAFF
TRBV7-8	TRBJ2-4	CASSLGPRRDLEDIQYF
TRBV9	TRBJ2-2	CASSVSPGGQTGELFF
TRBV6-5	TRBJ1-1	CASTRGANTEAFF
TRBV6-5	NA	CASSSPRVAPYEQYF
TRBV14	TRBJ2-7	CASSQDGRDPPEQYF
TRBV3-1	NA	CASSQGSLQSNEQYF
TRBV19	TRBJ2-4	CASSIRAKNIQYF
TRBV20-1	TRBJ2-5	CSARDQGETQYF
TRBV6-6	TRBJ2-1	CASSYPGLAHNEQFF
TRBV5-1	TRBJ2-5	CASSLSVEETQYF
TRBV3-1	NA	CASSPSTGYEQFF
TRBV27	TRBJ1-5	CASSADGGRDQPQHF
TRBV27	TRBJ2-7	CASSWDGSSYEQYF
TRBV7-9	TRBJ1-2	CASSGTGTRRNYGYTF
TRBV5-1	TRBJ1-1	CASSLNRPDTEAFF
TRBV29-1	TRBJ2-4	CSVETGGTKNIQYF
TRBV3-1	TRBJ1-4	CASSRGIEKLFF
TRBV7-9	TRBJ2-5	CASSGVAGEQYF
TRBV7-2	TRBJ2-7	CASSQSWEQYF
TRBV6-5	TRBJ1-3	CASSYLNRGGNTIYF
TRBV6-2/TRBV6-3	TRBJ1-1	CASSPGVTEAFF
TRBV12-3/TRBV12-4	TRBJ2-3	CASSGIGTGHTDTQYF
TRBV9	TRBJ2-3	CASSAVRGTDTQYF
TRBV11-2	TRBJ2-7	CASSLILAGPSYEQYF
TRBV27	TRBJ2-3	CASSHLTDTQYF
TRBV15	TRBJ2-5	CATSRAKSPQETQYF
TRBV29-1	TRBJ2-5	CSVERAGGGETQYF
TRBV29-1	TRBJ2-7	CSVERKSGEQYF
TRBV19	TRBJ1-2	CASGEYGYTF
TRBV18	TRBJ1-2	CASSPRGDGYTF
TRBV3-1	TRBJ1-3	CASSQDRGVAGNTIYF
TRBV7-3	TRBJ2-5	CASSLVAGGPWIF
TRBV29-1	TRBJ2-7	CSVTSGDTYEQYF
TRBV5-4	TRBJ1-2	CASSPDSGYGYTF
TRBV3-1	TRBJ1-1	CASSPEDRVNTEAFF